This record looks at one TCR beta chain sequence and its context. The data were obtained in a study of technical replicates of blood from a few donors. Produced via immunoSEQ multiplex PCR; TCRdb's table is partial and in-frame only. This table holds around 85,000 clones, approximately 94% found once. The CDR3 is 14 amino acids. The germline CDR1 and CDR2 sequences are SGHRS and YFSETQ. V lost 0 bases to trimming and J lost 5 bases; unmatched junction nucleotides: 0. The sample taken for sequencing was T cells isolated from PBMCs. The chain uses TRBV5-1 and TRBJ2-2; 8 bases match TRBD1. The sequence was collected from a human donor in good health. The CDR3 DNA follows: TGCGCCAGCAGCTTGGGACAGGGGACCGGGGAGCTGTTTTTT. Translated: CASSLGQGTGELFF.